The clone carrying this TCR beta chain has just a few counts. Antigen specificity is unknown. This entry is derived from a study of Graves' ophthalmopathy and Graves' hyperthyroidism. Across the study: Hyperthyroidism is called stable when no ophthalmopathy develops within 18 months of follow-up.

Whole-study findings and limits: Sensitivity reached roughly 71% and specificity roughly 72% when the model predicted ophthalmopathy progression.

CDR3 regions of TCR beta were amplified from RNA transcripts. Amplification began with first-round RT-PCR using HTBI primers, then second-round multiplex PCR was performed. TCRdb reprocessed the multiplex PCR reads via MiXCR and lists one record per CDR3 protein. The sample shows roughly 1.1 million distinct CDR3 sequences, 35% to 45% of them seen only once. The CDR3 sequence is 14 residues long. V trimming: 3 bases; J trimming: 5 bases; junction bases outside the gene matches: 5. In germline, CDR1 is SGHRS, CDR2 YFSETQ. The source material was peripheral blood or thyroid tissue (not recorded which). The receptor was derived from an adult man with Graves' hyperthyroidism. This sequence joins TRBV5-1 and TRBJ1-1; 9 bases are a match to TRBD1. CDR3 amino acids: CASSSGTGKTEAFF. CDR3 in DNA: TGCGCCAGCAGCTCCGGGACAGGGAAGACTGAAGCTTTCTTT.